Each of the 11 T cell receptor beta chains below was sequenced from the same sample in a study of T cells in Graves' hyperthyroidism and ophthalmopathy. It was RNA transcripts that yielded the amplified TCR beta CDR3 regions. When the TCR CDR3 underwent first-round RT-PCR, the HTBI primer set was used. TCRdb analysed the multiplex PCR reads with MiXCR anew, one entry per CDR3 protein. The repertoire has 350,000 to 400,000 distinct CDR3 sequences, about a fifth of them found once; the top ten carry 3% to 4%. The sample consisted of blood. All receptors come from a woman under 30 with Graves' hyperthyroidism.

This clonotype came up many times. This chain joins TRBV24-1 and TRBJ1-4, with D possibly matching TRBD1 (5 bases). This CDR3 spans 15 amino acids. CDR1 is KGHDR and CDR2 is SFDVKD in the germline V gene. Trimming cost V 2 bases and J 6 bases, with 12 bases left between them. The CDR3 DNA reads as TGTGCCACCAGTGATTCAGGCAGGGCAGATGAAAAACTGTTTTTT. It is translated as CATSDSGRADEKLFF.

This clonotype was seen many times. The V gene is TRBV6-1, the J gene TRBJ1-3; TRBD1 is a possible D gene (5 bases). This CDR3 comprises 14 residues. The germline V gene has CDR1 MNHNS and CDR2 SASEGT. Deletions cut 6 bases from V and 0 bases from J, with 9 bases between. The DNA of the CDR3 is TGTGCCAGCAGGGGGGGTCGCTCTGGAAACACCATATATTTT. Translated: CASRGGRSGNTIYF.

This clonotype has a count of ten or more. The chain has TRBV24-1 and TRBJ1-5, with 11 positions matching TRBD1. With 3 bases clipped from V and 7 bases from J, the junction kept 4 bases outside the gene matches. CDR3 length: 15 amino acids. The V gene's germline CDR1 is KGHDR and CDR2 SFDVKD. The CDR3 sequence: CATSDGTGGRQPQHF. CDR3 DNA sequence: TGTGCCACCAGTGATGGGACAGGGGGAAGACAGCCCCAGCATTTT.

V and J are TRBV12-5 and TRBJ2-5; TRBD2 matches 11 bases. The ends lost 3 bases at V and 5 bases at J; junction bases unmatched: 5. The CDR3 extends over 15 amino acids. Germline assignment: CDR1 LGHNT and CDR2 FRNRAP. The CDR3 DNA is TGTGCTAGTGGTTTTAGCGGGGGGGCATATGAGACCCAGTACTTC. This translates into CASGFSGGAYETQYF.

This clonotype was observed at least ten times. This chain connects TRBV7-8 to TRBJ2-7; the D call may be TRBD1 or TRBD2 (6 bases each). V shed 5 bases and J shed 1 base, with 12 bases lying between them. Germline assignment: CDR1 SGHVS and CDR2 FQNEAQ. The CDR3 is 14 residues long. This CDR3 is CASSVRGGSYEQYF. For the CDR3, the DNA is TGTGCCAGCAGCGTTAGAGGGGGGTCCTACGAGCAGTACTTC.

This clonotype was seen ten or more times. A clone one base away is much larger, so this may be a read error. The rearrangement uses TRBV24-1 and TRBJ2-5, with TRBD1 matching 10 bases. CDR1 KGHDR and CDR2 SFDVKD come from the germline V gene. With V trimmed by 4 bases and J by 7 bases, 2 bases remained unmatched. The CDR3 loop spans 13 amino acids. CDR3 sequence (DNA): TGTGCCACCAGTGAGACAGGGGGCGGGACCCAGTACTTC. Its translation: CATSETGGGTQYF.

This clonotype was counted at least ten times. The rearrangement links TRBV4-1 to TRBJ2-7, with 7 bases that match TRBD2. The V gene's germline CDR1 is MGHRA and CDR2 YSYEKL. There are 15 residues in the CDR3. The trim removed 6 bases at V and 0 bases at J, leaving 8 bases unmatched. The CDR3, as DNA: TGCGCCAGCAGTCCGGGGGGAATACTCTCCTACGAGCAGTACTTC. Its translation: CASSPGGILSYEQYF.

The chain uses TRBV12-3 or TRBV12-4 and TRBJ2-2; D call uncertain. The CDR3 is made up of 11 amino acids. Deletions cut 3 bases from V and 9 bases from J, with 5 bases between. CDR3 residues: CASSFGRELFF. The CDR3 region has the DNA TGTGCCAGCAGTTTCGGGCGGGAGCTGTTTTTT.

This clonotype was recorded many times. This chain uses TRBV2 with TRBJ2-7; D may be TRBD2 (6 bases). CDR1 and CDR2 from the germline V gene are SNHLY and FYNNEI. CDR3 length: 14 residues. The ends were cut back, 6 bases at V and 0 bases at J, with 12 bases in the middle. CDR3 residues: CASRALGGSYEQYF. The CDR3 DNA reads TGTGCCAGCAGGGCGTTGGGGGGCTCCTACGAGCAGTACTTC. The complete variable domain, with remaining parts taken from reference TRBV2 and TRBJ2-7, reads EPEVTQTPSHQVTQMGQEVILRCVPISNHLYFYWYRQILGQKVEFLVSFYNNEISEKSEIFDDQFSVERPDGSNFTLKIRSTKLEDSAMYFCASRALGGSYEQYFGPGTRLTVT.

The CDR3 region is CASARGQGALIGNQPQHF. The CDR3 bases are TGTGCCAGCGCTAGGGGACAGGGGGCGCTTATTGGCAATCAGCCCCAGCATTTT. This sequence joins TRBV12-3 or TRBV12-4 and TRBJ1-5, with 12 bases identical to TRBD1. V gave up 8 bases and J gave up 2 bases; unmatched junction bases: 13. CDR3 length: 18 amino acids.

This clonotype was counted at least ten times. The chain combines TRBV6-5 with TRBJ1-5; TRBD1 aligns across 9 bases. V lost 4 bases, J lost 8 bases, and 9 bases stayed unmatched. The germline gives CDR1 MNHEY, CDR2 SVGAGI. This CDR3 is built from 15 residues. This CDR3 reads CASSSPDRGAEPQHF. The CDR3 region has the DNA TGTGCCAGCAGTTCTCCGGACAGGGGCGCGGAGCCCCAGCATTTT.